This TCR beta chain comes out of a study of response to subunit inactivated influenza vaccine. Study observations and caveats: Every seasonal influenza vaccination brings in few new T cells, the authors suggested.

This clonotype was seen a handful of times. The antigen remains unidentified. Using its own MiXCR run on the RT-PCR reads, TCRdb lists one record per CDR3 protein. The table has 550,000 to 650,000 distinct CDR3 sequences, about 10% seen once. V was pared by 8 bases and J by 1 base, with 6 bases of the junction left unmatched. The germline V gene has CDR1 SGHTA and CDR2 FQGNSA. This CDR3 has 15 residues. Sequencing was performed on PBMCs from blood, taken on the day of vaccination. This clonotype originated in a man between 45 and 60 years old who received an inactivated influenza vaccine. The chain is built from TRBV7-2 and TRBJ2-2, with TRBD1 identical over 8 bases. The CDR3 here is CASGTGQGNTGELFF. The CDR3 coding sequence is TGTGCCAGCGGCACCGGACAGGGGAACACCGGGGAGCTGTTTTTT.